Below, 8 T cell receptor beta chains from the same sample are listed, as sequenced in a study of regulatory T cells in long-lasting Graves disease. According to the study, TCR beta libraries were built with iRepertoire HTBI primers and CDR3-region Arm-PCR. TCRdb re-called the multiplex PCR reads with MiXCR, one entry per CDR3 protein. Counted here are 420,000 or so distinct CDR3 sequences, around 24% occurring once; the ten biggest clones make up over 25%. Time point: persistent/refractory GD, antithyroid drugs over 5 years with positive TRAb. RNA isolated from PBMCs was used to make the TCR library. This specimen consisted of peripheral blood mononuclear cells (PBMCs), obtained when the disease was refractory, from a patient treated with antithyroid drugs. The origin of the receptors is a female donor with Graves disease.

The chain carries TRBV7-2 and TRBJ2-3; D not resolved. CDR3 length: 16 amino acids. V dropped 5 bases and J dropped 0 bases, with 15 bases sitting between them. CDR1 and CDR2 from the germline V gene are SGHTA and FQGNSA. The CDR3 DNA reads TGTGCCAGCAGCCCACTCACGACCCTTAGCACAGATACGCAGTATTTT. Its protein is CASSPLTTLSTDTQYF.

This chain connects TRBV20-1 to TRBJ2-5; 10 nucleotides match TRBD2. The V gene's germline CDR1 is DFQATT and CDR2 SNEGSKA (reference sequence). The CDR3 totals 19 residues. V was pared by 5 bases and J by 1 base, with 19 bases of the junction left unmatched. The chain's CDR3 is CSAAPSASGRGVSQETQYF. The CDR3 nucleotides read TGCAGTGCTGCACCCTCGGCGAGCGGGAGGGGTGTCAGCCAAGAGACCCAGTACTTC.

The chain carries TRBV24-1 and TRBJ1-1; 7 positions match TRBD1. Germline assignment: CDR1 KGHDR and CDR2 SFDVKD. After removal of 7 bases from V and 0 bases from J, the junction contained 7 bases not matched to a gene. The CDR3 runs to 15 residues. The CDR3 nucleotides read TGTGCCACCAGGACAAAGGGGGCAATGAACACTGAAGCTTTCTTT. The encoded protein is CATRTKGAMNTEAFF.

This clonotype was picked up a small number of times. J is TRBJ2-2 and V is TRBV15; D call uncertain. The CDR3 covers 17 residues. In germline, CDR1 is LNHNV, CDR2 YYDKDF (reference sequence). V was shortened by 1 base and J by 6 bases, with 18 bases between the two germline ends. The CDR3 loop is CATSRARSIGRSGELFF. The CDR3, as DNA: TGTGCCACCAGCAGAGCCCGCAGCATTGGGCGTTCCGGGGAGCTGTTTTTT.

The genes are TRBV20-1 and TRBJ1-1; tentative D call: TRBD1 (5 bases). Per germline, CDR1 DFQATT and CDR2 SNEGSKA (reference sequence). This CDR3 is 11 amino acids long. V lost 3 bases, J lost 6 bases, and 8 bases lay in between. CDR3 residues: CSASQTAEAFF. The CDR3 bases are TGCAGTGCTAGTCAGACAGCTGAAGCTTTCTTT.

A remark on this clonotype: This may come from a read error, since a much larger clone is one base off. J is TRBJ2-5 and V is TRBV6-1, with D possibly TRBD1 on 6 matching bases. This CDR3 contains 14 residues. Germline lookup yields CDR1 MNHNS and CDR2 SASEGT. Here the CDR3 reads CASSPGTTQGTQYF. The CDR3 DNA is TGTGCCAGCAGCCCAGGGACAACGCAAGGGACCCAGTACTTC.

The chain uses TRBV12-3 or TRBV12-4 and TRBJ2-7, with 10 nucleotides matching TRBD2. The junction had 11 bases not matched to a gene; V was cut back by 6 bases and J by 0 bases. The CDR3 length is 17 residues. The CDR3 DNA reads as TGTGCCAGCAGGCCCCCGTCTAGCGGGAGAGGCTCCTACGAGCAGTACTTC. It is translated as CASRPPSSGRGSYEQYF.

As regards this clonotype: Possible read error: a much larger clone is one base away. V is TRBV7-2 and J is TRBJ1-2; possible D gene TRBD1, 5 bases. The CDR3 runs 15 residues. The germline V gene has CDR1 SGHTA and CDR2 FQGNSA. With 4 bases removed from V and 8 bases from J, the gap between germline ends came to 20 bases. CDR3 protein: CASSSGGGQGRGYTF. In DNA, the CDR3 is TGTGCCAGCAGCTCCGGAGGCGGCCAGGGTCGAGGCTACACCTTC.